What follows are 15 T cell receptor beta chains derived from one specimen sequenced in a study of blood T cell repertoires in COVID-19. Method: immunoSEQ multiplex PCR; TCRdb's copy keeps in-frame clones and lacks some. The sample consists of approximately 140,000 clones, around 83% of them appearing once. Sequencing was performed on peripheral blood. Receptors were obtained from a woman aged 55-70 years with acute or convalescent COVID-19.

The chain couples TRBV7-8 to TRBJ2-2; TRBD2 matches at 10 bases. This CDR3 has 19 amino acids. Trimming cost V 4 bases and J 5 bases; bases outside gene matches: 16. Per the germline V gene, CDR1 is SGHVS and CDR2 is FQNEAQ. CDR3 loop: CASSSYLDSPGLATGELFF. The CDR3 region has the DNA TGTGCCAGCAGCTCATATCTTGATTCACCGGGACTAGCGACCGGGGAGCTGTTTTTT. Full variable domain (outside the CDR3, taken from reference TRBV7-8 and TRBJ2-2): GAGVSQSPRYKVAKRGQDVALRCDPISGHVSLFWYQQALGQGPEFLTYFQNEAQLDKSGLPSDRFFAERPEGSVSTLKIQRTQQEDSAVYLCASSSYLDSPGLATGELFFGEGSRLTVL.

V usage is TRBV24-1 and J usage is TRBJ1-2; D ambiguous. The CDR3 spans 11 residues. Germline lookup yields CDR1 KGHDR and CDR2 SFDVKD. V lost 9 bases and J lost 7, with 11 bases in between. The CDR3 coding sequence is TGTGCCACCTCGGCCGGGGTTGGCTACACCTTC. Translation gives CATSAGVGYTF.

The table lists this clone with a count of one. This rearrangement joins TRBV7-2 to TRBJ1-6, with 11 bases fitting TRBD1. CDR1 is SGHTA and CDR2 is FQGNSA in the germline V gene. Trimming at V came to 6 bases and at J to 8 bases, leaving 9 bases not matched to a gene. The length of the CDR3 is 16 residues. As DNA, the CDR3 is TGTGCCAGCAGACCGGACAGGGGGCTTGAAGATTCACCCCTCCACTTT. Encoded protein: CASRPDRGLEDSPLHF. The full variable domain, with the rest looked up from reference TRBV7-2 and TRBJ1-6, is GAGVSQSPSNKVTEKGKDVELRCDPISGHTALYWYRQSLGQGLEFLIYFQGNSAPDKSGLPSDRFSAERTGGSVSTLTIQRTQQEDSAVYLCASRPDRGLEDSPLHFGNGTRLTVT.

In this sample, this clone turned up a few times. The chain is built from TRBV19 and TRBJ1-5, with 7 nucleotides matching TRBD1. V lost 5 bases to trimming and J lost 0 bases; unmatched junction nucleotides: 13. Germline CDR1 is LNHDA and CDR2 is SQIVND (reference sequence). The CDR3 contains 18 residues. CDR3 sequence reads: CASSLRDRGSNSNQPQHF. In DNA, the CDR3 is TGTGCCAGTAGTCTCCGGGACAGAGGAAGCAATAGCAATCAGCCCCAGCATTTT. The whole variable domain, remainder taken from reference TRBV19 and TRBJ1-5, is DGGITQSPKYLFRKEGQNVTLSCEQNLNHDAMYWYRQDPGQGLRLIYYSQIVNDFQKGDIAEGYSVSREKKESFPLTVTSAQKNPTAFYLCASSLRDRGSNSNQPQHFGDGTRLSIL.

The rearrangement uses TRBV3-1 (or the pseudogene TRBV3-2) and TRBJ2-7, with D unclear. Germline-derived CDR1 and CDR2 are LGHDT and YNNKEL (reference sequence). Trimming stripped 4 bases from V and 3 bases from J, with 16 bases between. CDR3 length equals 15 residues. The CDR3 DNA reads as TGTGCCAGCAGCCTGAGGCTCATTCCCCTCTACGAGCAGTACTTC. It translates to CASSLRLIPLYEQYF.

The genes are TRBV11-3 and TRBJ2-1; 10 bases match TRBD2. V was clipped by 3 bases and J by 9 bases; unmatched bases: 11. This CDR3 is built from 16 residues. Germline loops: CDR1 SGHNT, CDR2 YENEEA. This CDR3 reads CASSFFDSGGPREQFF. The CDR3 nucleotides are TGTGCCAGCAGCTTTTTTGATAGCGGGGGGCCCCGTGAGCAGTTCTTC. Variable domain in full (rest from reference TRBV11-3 and TRBJ2-1): EAGVVQSPRYKIIEKKQPVAFWCNPISGHNTLYWYLQNLGQGPELLIRYENEEAVDDSQLPKDRFSAERLKGVDSTLKIQPAELGDSAVYLCASSFFDSGGPREQFFGPGTRLTVL.

The chain joins TRBV19 to TRBJ2-7; no clear D. The germline gives CDR1 LNHDA, CDR2 SQIVND (reference sequence). V was cut by 1 base and J by 0 bases, with 7 bases left in between. This CDR3 spans 14 amino acids. CDR3 residues: CASSIGPGSYEQYF. CDR3 in DNA: TGTGCCAGTAGTATAGGGCCGGGCTCCTACGAGCAGTACTTC.

The CDR3, as DNA: TGTGCCACCCGCCGGGGGACTTATACCTATGGCTACACCTTC. This gives the protein CATRRGTYTYGYTF. The gene calls are TRBV6-5 and TRBJ1-2, with a possible D match to TRBD1 (5 bases). The CDR3 contains 14 residues. V lost 10 bases to trimming and J lost 4 bases, with 19 bases between them. From germline, CDR1 is MNHEY and CDR2 SVGAGI.

The chain couples TRBV19 to TRBJ2-7, with 9 bases lining up with TRBD1. The CDR3 length is 14 residues. V was pared by 7 bases and J by 5 bases, with 9 bases of the junction left unmatched. The V gene's germline CDR1 is LNHDA and CDR2 SQIVND (reference sequence). Here the CDR3 DNA reads TGTGCCAGTACGCGGGGACAGGGCCCCCACGAGCAGTACTTC. Amino acids: CASTRGQGPHEQYF. The complete variable domain, with remaining parts taken from reference TRBV19 and TRBJ2-7, reads DGGITQSPKYLFRKEGQNVTLSCEQNLNHDAMYWYRQDPGQGLRLIYYSQIVNDFQKGDIAEGYSVSREKKESFPLTVTSAQKNPTAFYLCASTRGQGPHEQYFGPGTRLTVT.

Ten or more counts support this clone. The rearrangement uses TRBV19 and TRBJ1-2; perhaps TRBD1 as D (5 bases). The ends were cut back, 8 bases at V and 4 bases at J, with 14 bases in the middle. Germline CDR1 reads LNHDA; CDR2 reads SQIVND (reference sequence). There are 13 residues in the CDR3. Written as DNA, the CDR3 is TGTGCCAGTTCGGGCGGGACCATCTATGGCTACACCTTC. This translates into CASSGGTIYGYTF.

This sequence joins TRBV19 and TRBJ1-5; 8 bases are shared with TRBD1. The length of the CDR3 is 14 residues. J gave up 6 bases and V 4 bases, and 5 bases lay outside the gene matches. Germline V lookup: CDR1 LNHDA, CDR2 SQIVND (reference sequence). CDR3 in amino acids: CASSTDRAVQPQHF. As DNA, the CDR3 is TGTGCCAGTAGTACGGACAGGGCCGTTCAGCCCCAGCATTTT.

By sample share, this clone is medium-sized. The chain joins TRBV2 to TRBJ1-6, with D unclear. Trimming took 6 bases from V and 8 from J, leaving 11 bases between them. CDR1 is SNHLY and CDR2 is FYNNEI in the germline V gene. The CDR3 covers 13 residues. The CDR3 loop is CASRFAGDSPLHF. The DNA of the CDR3 is TGTGCCAGCAGGTTTGCGGGCGATTCACCCCTCCACTTT.

The rearrangement links TRBV5-1 to TRBJ1-1, with 7 positions matching TRBD1. This CDR3 comprises 15 residues. The V segment lost 3 bases and the J segment 3 bases; nucleotides outside the gene matches: 8. CDR1 and CDR2 from the germline V gene are SGHRS and YFSETQ. Written as DNA, the CDR3 is TGCGCCAGCAGCTCCTACGGGACAGCCGACACTGAAGCTTTCTTT. Amino acid sequence: CASSSYGTADTEAFF.

V and J are TRBV6-5 and TRBJ2-7, with TRBD2 matching over 9 bases. The CDR3 runs 15 residues. The V gene's germline CDR1 is MNHEY and CDR2 SVGAGI. V was pared by 6 bases and J by 4 bases, with 10 bases of the junction left unmatched. CDR3 loop: CASSRRRAGGYEQYF. Here the CDR3 DNA reads TGTGCCAGCAGCCGGCGGCGGGCGGGGGGGTACGAGCAGTACTTC.

This clone occurred once. This chain links TRBV23-1 with TRBJ2-7, with D possibly matching TRBD2 (6 bases). TRBV23-1 is sorted into the ORF group, with uncertain function. Trimming stripped 10 bases from V and 3 bases from J, with 16 bases between. There are 13 residues in the CDR3. CDR3 sequence (DNA): TGCGCCACCTTGAACAAGGAGGGCTACGAGCAGTACTTC. Translating it yields CATLNKEGYEQYF.